Below are 6 T cell receptor beta chains sequenced from a single sample in a study of cytomegalovirus exposure and HLA in healthy donors. TCRdb's copy holds only in-frame clones and misses some; the assay was immunoSEQ multiplex PCR. The sample has around 60,000 clones; approximately 94% are singletons. Sequencing used PBMCs. Receptors were obtained from a young man in good health and CMV-seropositive.

The V gene is TRBV27, the J gene TRBJ1-1, with D possibly TRBD1 on 6 matching bases. Deletions cut 7 bases from V and 0 bases from J, with 15 bases between. Germline-derived CDR1 and CDR2 are MNHEY and SMNVEV (reference sequence). This CDR3 has 15 amino acids. The CDR3 DNA sequence: TGTGCCAGCACAAAGTGGGGGGGCATGAACACTGAAGCTTTCTTT. Amino acids: CASTKWGGMNTEAFF.

V usage is TRBV5-4 and J usage is TRBJ1-2; D is ambiguous. CDR1 SGHNT and CDR2 YYREEE come from the germline V gene (reference sequence). The germline V and J ends were trimmed by 4 bases and 0 bases, with 10 bases remaining between them. The CDR3 is made up of 14 amino acids. In DNA form, the CDR3 reads TGTGCCAGCAGCCCTACGGTTACTAACTATGGCTACACCTTC. This codes for CASSPTVTNYGYTF.

This clone has only one observation. The V call is TRBV10-3, the J call TRBJ2-5; TRBD2 agrees at 7 bases. Germline assignment: CDR1 ENHRY and CDR2 SYGVKD. This CDR3 contains 17 residues. Trimming took 5 bases from V and 1 from J; bases not matched to a gene: 13. This CDR3 is CAISQKVSGIAQETQYF. In DNA form, the CDR3 reads TGTGCCATCAGTCAAAAAGTCAGCGGGATAGCCCAAGAGACCCAGTACTTC.

The chain uses TRBV25-1 and TRBJ1-2; 8 bases agree with TRBD1. Germline V lookup: CDR1 MGHDK, CDR2 SYGVNS. The CDR3 has 15 residues. After removal of 6 bases from V and 7 bases from J, the junction contained 13 bases not matched to a gene. The CDR3 sequence is CASSASGRGLSGYTF. Here the CDR3 DNA reads TGTGCCAGCAGCGCCTCGGGCAGGGGGCTGAGTGGCTACACCTTC.

The chain employs TRBV6-1 and TRBJ2-1; D may be TRBD2 (6 bases). The length of the CDR3 is 16 residues. Germline lookup yields CDR1 MNHNS and CDR2 SASEGT. Trimming removed 0 bases at V and 4 bases at J, with 13 bases between. DNA for the CDR3: TGTGCCAGCAGTGAAGCGCTTCTCAGCGGGTACAATGAGCAGTTCTTC. Its translation is CASSEALLSGYNEQFF.

The J gene is TRBJ1-2, the V gene TRBV6-6, with no clear D. This CDR3 contains 11 residues. Deletions cut 4 bases from V and 2 bases from J, with 2 bases between. Per the germline V gene, CDR1 is MNHNY and CDR2 is SVGAGI (reference sequence). As DNA, the CDR3 is TGTGCCAGCAGTTTAAACTATGGCTACACCTTC. It encodes CASSLNYGYTF.